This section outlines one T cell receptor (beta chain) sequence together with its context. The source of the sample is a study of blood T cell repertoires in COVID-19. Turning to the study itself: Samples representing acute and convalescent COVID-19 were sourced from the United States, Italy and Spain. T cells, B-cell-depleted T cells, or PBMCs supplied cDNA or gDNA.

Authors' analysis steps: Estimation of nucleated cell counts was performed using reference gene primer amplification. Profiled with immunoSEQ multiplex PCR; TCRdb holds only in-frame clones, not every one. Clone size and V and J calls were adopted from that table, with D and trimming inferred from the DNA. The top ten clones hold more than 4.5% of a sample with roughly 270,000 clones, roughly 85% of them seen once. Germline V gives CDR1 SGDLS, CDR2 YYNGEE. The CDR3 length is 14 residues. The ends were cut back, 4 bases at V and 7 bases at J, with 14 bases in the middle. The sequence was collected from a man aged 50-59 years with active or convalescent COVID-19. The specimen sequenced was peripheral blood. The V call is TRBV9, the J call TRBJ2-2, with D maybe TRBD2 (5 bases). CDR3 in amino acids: CASSPLRGNGELFF. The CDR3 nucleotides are TGTGCCAGCAGCCCCCTTAGAGGGAACGGGGAGCTGTTTTTT.